This is a list of T cell receptor beta chains from one sample in a study of post-analysis software for immune sequencing data. TCRdb recomputed calls from the PCR reads with MiXCR, one row per CDR3 protein. This table has hundreds of thousands of distinct CDR3 sequences, 59% appearing once. Sequencing was performed on blood. The receptors stem from a girl aged 2 to 10 with multiple sclerosis. The CDR3 runs from the conserved cysteine through the conserved F or W. D genes are given only for firm matches. Clone size is stated in some rows and not others, as once, few, many or a class when expanded.

TRBV20-1,.,.,TRBJ2-7,TGCAGTGCTAAAACGGGGGAGAGCTACGAGCAGTACTTC,CSAKTGESYEQYF
TRBV2,.,.,TRBJ2-4,TGTGCCAGCAGTGATGTCCGGGCCAAAAACATTCAGTACTTC,CASSDVRAKNIQYF
TRBV7-2,.,TRBD1,TRBJ1-2,TGTGCCAGCACCACCGGGACAGCGGTCCATGGCTACACCTTC,CASTTGTAVHGYTF
TRBV7-2,.,TRBD1,TRBJ2-7,TGTGCCAGCAGCTTTTTGGGACAGTACTACGAGCAGTACTTC,CASSFLGQYYEQYF
TRBV29-1,.,.,TRBJ1-2,TGCAGCGTTGAGGAAGTTCGAGGCTACACCTTC,CSVEEVRGYTF
TRBV6-5,.,TRBD1,TRBJ2-5,TGTGCCAGCAGTTACGATTCCGGGACAGGGGCCCAAGAGACCCAGTACTTC,CASSYDSGTGAQETQYF
TRBV6-5,.,.,TRBJ2-1,TGTGCCAGCAGTTACTCGGAGGTTAGCTCCTACAATGAGCAGTTCTTC,CASSYSEVSSYNEQFF
TRBV4-2,.,.,TRBJ2-1,TGTGCCAGCAGCCAAGATGACGGGAGCGGCTACAATGAGCAGTTCTTC,CASSQDDGSGYNEQFF
TRBV12-3/TRBV12-4,.,.,TRBJ2-7,TGTGCCAGCAGTGGAGACGAGAAAGGCTACAATGAGCAGTACTTC,CASSGDEKGYNEQYF
TRBV20-1,.,.,TRBJ2-5,TGCAGTGCTCCCCCGTCGGGGCTCCAAGAGACCCAGTACTTC,CSAPPSGLQETQYF
TRBV7-9,.,.,TRBJ2-7,TGTGCCAGCAGCGCCCCGACTGTCGAGCAGTACTTC,CASSAPTVEQYF
TRBV25-1,few,.,TRBJ1-6,TGTGCCAGCAGTGTTGGTGGTGGAGTTTCACCCCTCCACTTT,CASSVGGGVSPLHF
TRBV5-1,.,TRBD2,TRBJ2-3,TGCGCCAGCAGCTTGTGGCTAGCGGCCACAGATACGCAGTATTTT,CASSLWLAATDTQYF
TRBV27,.,.,TRBJ2-7,TGTGCCAGCAGTTTCCAAGGTATAAGTTCCTACGAGCAGTACTTC,CASSFQGISSYEQYF
TRBV9,once,.,TRBJ2-3,TGTGCCAGCAGCGTAGGGGTCCTCACAGGGAGGACAGATACGCAGTATTTT,CASSVGVLTGRTDTQYF
TRBV28,few,.,TRBJ2-7,TGTGCCAGCAGCCCTAAACTCTACTACGAGCAGTACTTC,CASSPKLYYEQYF